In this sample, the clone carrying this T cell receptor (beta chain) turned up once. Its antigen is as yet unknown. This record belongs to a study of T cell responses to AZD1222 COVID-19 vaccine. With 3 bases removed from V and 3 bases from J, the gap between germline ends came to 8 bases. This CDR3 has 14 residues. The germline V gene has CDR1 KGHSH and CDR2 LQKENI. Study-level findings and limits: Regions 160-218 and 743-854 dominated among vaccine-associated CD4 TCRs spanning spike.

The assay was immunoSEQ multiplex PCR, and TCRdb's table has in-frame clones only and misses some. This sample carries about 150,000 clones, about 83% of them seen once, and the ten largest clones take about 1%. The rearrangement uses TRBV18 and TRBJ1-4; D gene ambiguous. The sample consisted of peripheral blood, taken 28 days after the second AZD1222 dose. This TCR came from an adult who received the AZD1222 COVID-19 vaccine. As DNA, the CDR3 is TGTGCCAGCTCACCCGGAGCGTCTAATGAAAAACTGTTTTTT. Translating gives CASSPGASNEKLFF. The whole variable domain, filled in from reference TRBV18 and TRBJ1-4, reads NAGVMQNPRHLVRRRGQEARLRCSPMKGHSHVYWYRQLPEEGLKFMVYLQKENIIDESGMPKERFSAEFPKEGPSILRIQQVVRGDSAAYFCASSPGASNEKLFFGSGTQLSVL.